A single sample is the source of the 20 T cell receptor beta chains below, sequenced in a study of blood T cell repertoires in COVID-19. Using immunoSEQ multiplex PCR, the repertoire was profiled, and TCRdb retains in-frame clones only, with some absent. The table lists a few hundred thousand clones, 87% of them singletons, with roughly 2% in the top ten. The sample taken for sequencing was PBMCs or T cells enriched from blood (not recorded which). The receptors stem from a man in his forties in a cohort exposed to, infected with or recovered from COVID-19 (not recorded which).

The chain employs TRBV9 and TRBJ2-7; 12 nucleotides match TRBD2. V dropped 3 bases and J dropped 5; count of bases not matched to a gene: 9. The CDR3 loop spans 16 amino acids. CDR1 is SGDLS and CDR2 is YYNGEE in the germline V gene. DNA of the CDR3: TGTGCCAGCAGCGCCTCGACTAGCGGGAGTCTCGACGAGCAGTACTTC. Protein product: CASSASTSGSLDEQYF.

The gene calls are TRBV27 and TRBJ1-2, with 7 nucleotides matching TRBD1. This CDR3 contains 14 residues. The germline CDR1 and CDR2 sequences are MNHEY and SMNVEV (reference sequence). V was pared by 5 bases and J by 4 bases, with 7 bases of the junction left unmatched. CDR3 loop: CASSPTRTGYGYTF. In DNA form, the CDR3 reads TGTGCCAGCAGTCCTACGAGGACAGGCTATGGCTACACCTTC.

The chain is built from TRBV6-5 and TRBJ1-5, with 7 bases lining up with TRBD1. The CDR3 runs to 13 residues. Unmatched junction bases numbered 6, after V lost 6 bases and J lost 7 bases. In germline, CDR1 is MNHEY, CDR2 SVGAGI. The CDR3 reads CASSDRVDQPQHF. In DNA form, the CDR3 reads TGTGCCAGCAGCGACAGGGTTGACCAGCCCCAGCATTTT.

The chain employs TRBV3-1 (or the pseudogene TRBV3-2) and TRBJ2-1; TRBD2 aligns across 7 bases. This CDR3 is 17 amino acids long. J gave up 0 bases and V 1 base, and 6 bases lay outside the gene matches. Germline CDR1 is LGHDT and CDR2 is YNNKEL (reference sequence). CDR3 sequence: CASSQAAAGSSYNEQFF. Written as DNA, the CDR3 is TGTGCCAGCAGCCAAGCGGCAGCGGGAAGCTCCTACAATGAGCAGTTCTTC.

This sequence joins TRBV6-6 and TRBJ2-7, with D perhaps matching TRBD1 (5 bases). The V gene lost 5 bases and the J gene lost 4 bases, with 12 bases spanning the gap. CDR1 MNHNY and CDR2 SVGAGI come from the germline V gene (reference sequence). The CDR3 sequence is 13 residues long. Here the CDR3 DNA reads TGTGCCAGCAGTCAAGCGCAGGGATACGAGCAGTACTTC. This sequence encodes CASSQAQGYEQYF.

This clone has a handful of counts. The chain is built from TRBV11-2 and TRBJ1-1, with D possibly being TRBD1 (6 bases). The CDR3 has 16 amino acids. Trimming pared 6 bases from V and 7 bases from J, leaving 24 bases between. CDR1 and CDR2 (germline): SGHAT, FQNNGV. In nucleotides, the CDR3 is TGTGCCAGCAGTACCTGGAGGGAGGGCAGGGGTGGTGAAGCTTTCTTT. Protein: CASSTWREGRGGEAFF.

The chain is built from TRBV27 and TRBJ2-7; D is possibly TRBD2 (5 bases). V was pared by 11 bases and J by 2 bases, with 10 bases between. The V gene's germline CDR1 is MNHEY and CDR2 SMNVEV (reference sequence). The CDR3 has 11 residues. Written as DNA, the CDR3 is TGTGCCTGGCGGACTGCCTACGAGCAGTACTTC. Its translation: CAWRTAYEQYF.

The rearrangement links TRBV28 to TRBJ2-3; D may be TRBD2 (5 bases). Trimming removed 5 bases from V and 0 bases from J, with 21 bases in between. Germline values: CDR1 MDHEN, CDR2 SYDVKM. There are 18 residues in the CDR3. CDR3 nucleotide sequence: TGTGCCAGCAGTACAGTGGGATCTTGGGAGCCTAGCACAGATACGCAGTATTTT. As protein: CASSTVGSWEPSTDTQYF.

The CDR3 sequence is CASSGERGPNQPQHF. The CDR3 region has the DNA TGTGCCAGCAGTGGGGAGCGGGGGCCCAATCAGCCCCAGCATTTT. V usage is TRBV2 and J usage is TRBJ1-5, with D possibly being TRBD1 (6 bases). CDR1 and CDR2 (germline): SNHLY, FYNNEI. The V end lost 4 bases, the J end lost 3 bases, and 13 bases lay between the germline ends. There are 15 residues in the CDR3.

This clone was picked up one time. This chain links TRBV7-8 with TRBJ1-2; D unresolved. Germline CDR1 SGHVS, CDR2 FQNEAQ. V shed 5 bases and J shed 6 bases, with 13 bases lying between them. CDR3 length: 13 amino acids. Here the CDR3 reads CASSQTELDGYTF. The CDR3 DNA sequence: TGTGCCAGCAGCCAAACAGAGTTGGATGGCTACACCTTC.

The chain carries TRBV7-8 and TRBJ2-2; 8 nucleotides line up with TRBD2. Germline lookup yields CDR1 SGHVS and CDR2 FQNEAQ. Trimming removed 3 bases from V and 7 bases from J; junction bases left unmatched: 7. CDR3 length: 15 residues. In nucleotides, the CDR3 is TGTGCCAGCAGCTTTTTCGGGGGGGGACTCGGGGAGCTGTTTTTT. Protein: CASSFFGGGLGELFF.

The DNA of the CDR3 is TGTGCCACCAGTGAGGAGACAGGGAATGGCTACACCTTC. This sequence encodes CATSEETGNGYTF. The chain carries TRBV24-1 and TRBJ1-2, with 7 positions matching TRBD1. The J segment lost 6 bases and the V segment lost 4 bases, leaving 4 bases of the junction unmatched. This CDR3 has 13 residues. The germline gives CDR1 KGHDR, CDR2 SFDVKD.

This clone came up once. The rearrangement links TRBV5-1 to TRBJ1-2; 8 nucleotides align to TRBD1. This CDR3 region has 16 residues. With 6 bases clipped from V and 6 bases from J, the junction kept 16 bases outside the gene matches. CDR1 is SGHRS, CDR2 YFSETQ, per germline. CDR3 in DNA: TGCGCCAGCACCTCCGGGCAGGGGGCGAGTAATGATGGCTACACCTTC. It specifies CASTSGQGASNDGYTF.

The V and J genes are TRBV5-6 and TRBJ1-1; 7 positions agree with TRBD1. Per germline, CDR1 SGHDT and CDR2 YYEEEE. The junction had 5 bases not matched to a gene; V was cut back by 0 bases and J by 0 bases. This CDR3 contains 16 residues. CDR3 loop: CASSLETGSMNTEAFF. The CDR3 region has the DNA TGTGCCAGCAGCTTGGAGACAGGGTCGATGAACACTGAAGCTTTCTTT.

V gene TRBV6-4 combines with J gene TRBJ1-2; 8 positions match TRBD1. Germline CDR1 MRHNA, CDR2 SNTAGT. The CDR3 consists of 15 residues. V shed 6 bases and J 4 bases; nucleotides not matched to a gene: 10. The CDR3 region is CASRVTGDPLYGYTF. The CDR3, as DNA: TGTGCCAGCAGGGTGACAGGGGATCCTCTCTATGGCTACACCTTC.

As to this clone: Other DNA sequences in this sample translate to the same CDR3. J is TRBJ2-1 and V is TRBV28, with D tentatively TRBD2 (6 bases). The CDR3 is 14 amino acids. The ends were cut back, 6 bases at V and 1 base at J, with 10 bases in the middle. Germline CDR1 and CDR2: MDHEN and SYDVKM. For the CDR3, the DNA is TGTGCCAGCAGGACGGGGGTATCCTACAATGAGCAGTTCTTC. It specifies CASRTGVSYNEQFF.

This sequence joins TRBV6-4 and TRBJ2-2; a possible D gene is TRBD2 (6 bases). Germline V gives CDR1 MRHNA, CDR2 SNTAGT. The CDR3 consists of 14 residues. V lost 3 bases, J lost 2 bases, and 7 bases lay in between. In DNA form, the CDR3 reads TGTGCCAGCAGTGAGGGACTTAACACCGGGGAGCTGTTTTTT. Encoded protein: CASSEGLNTGELFF.

CDR3 region: CASSLLGTGFVNSPLHF. DNA of the CDR3: TGTGCCAGCAGTTTATTGGGGACAGGTTTCGTGAATTCACCCCTCCACTTT. The J gene is TRBJ1-6, the V gene TRBV27; TRBD1 aligns across 8 bases. The CDR3 has 17 residues. The V gene's germline CDR1 is MNHEY and CDR2 SMNVEV (reference sequence). V was clipped by 1 base and J by 7 bases; unmatched bases: 9.

The chain carries TRBV27 and TRBJ2-7; 7 nucleotides match TRBD1. This CDR3 has 13 residues. Germline loops: CDR1 MNHEY, CDR2 SMNVEV (reference sequence). The junction had 8 bases not matched to a gene; V was cut back by 6 bases and J by 6 bases. Written as DNA, the CDR3 is TGTGCCAGCAGCAGACAGGGTTCTGGCGAGCAGTACTTC. It yields the protein CASSRQGSGEQYF.

Only one count was recorded for this clone. The chain couples TRBV2 to TRBJ1-3; a possible D gene is TRBD1 (6 bases). The CDR3 runs to 15 residues. V shed 5 bases and J shed 1 base, with 12 bases lying between them. The germline gives CDR1 SNHLY, CDR2 FYNNEI. Written as DNA, the CDR3 is TGTGCCAGCAGTCCCCACACAGGGTCTGGAAACACCATATATTTT. It specifies CASSPHTGSGNTIYF.